Below are 18 T cell receptor beta chains sequenced from a single sample in a study of T cells in Graves' hyperthyroidism and ophthalmopathy (dated by TCRdb to the late 2010s). Library prep was done by multiplex PCR. TCRdb records Illumina HiSeq 2000 as the sequencer. Amplification of TCR beta CDR3 regions was carried out from RNA transcripts. For the first round of RT-PCR on the TCR CDR3, the HTBI primer set was used together with the Qiagen OneStep RT-PCR kit. TCRdb trimmed public reads at Q25 via fastp, called clones via MiXCR and kept in-frame beta chains. Entries that share a CDR3 protein sequence are merged under the most common genes and DNA. The sample table shows 250,000 to 350,000 distinct CDR3 sequences, and about 18% are seen once. The ten top clones hold about 51% of the sample. The specimen was blood. The receptors stem from a woman aged 60-75 years with Graves' ophthalmopathy.

This clonotype was counted many times. The V call is TRBV7-6, the J call TRBJ1-1, with a tentative D call TRBD1 (5 bases). The germline V gene has CDR1 SGHVS and CDR2 FNYEAQ. The CDR3 has 15 residues. V lost 5 bases, J lost 1 base, and 14 bases lay in between. CDR3 in amino acids: CASSALGGANTEAFF. As DNA, the CDR3 is TGTGCCAGCAGCGCCCTCGGCGGGGCGAACACTGAAGCTTTCTTT.

This clonotype was observed a handful of times. The chain employs TRBV10-3 and TRBJ2-2; 8 bases align to TRBD1. V trimming: 7 bases; J trimming: 4 bases; junction bases outside the gene matches: 5. The CDR3 is 14 residues long. Looked up from germline, CDR1 is ENHRY and CDR2 is SYGVKD. The CDR3: CAIMTGEFTGELFF. The DNA for the CDR3 is TGTGCCATCATGACAGGGGAATTCACCGGGGAGCTGTTTTTT.

This clonotype was recorded many times. The rearrangement links TRBV20-1 to TRBJ1-4; D gene unclear. CDR3 length: 14 amino acids. Trimming removed 2 bases from V and 3 bases from J, with 10 bases in between. Germline-derived CDR1 and CDR2 are DFQATT and SNEGSKA (reference sequence). The CDR3 DNA reads as TGCAGTGCTAGACAGCGAGCTCCTAATGAAAAACTGTTTTTT. Amino acids: CSARQRAPNEKLFF.

The table lists this clonotype with many counts. This rearrangement joins TRBV2 to TRBJ2-7; D call uncertain. Germline CDR1 SNHLY, CDR2 FYNNEI. The CDR3 length is 15 residues. The V end was cut by 6 bases, the J end by 2 bases, with 17 bases between. CDR3 in amino acids: CASRSAAPEPYEQYF. The CDR3, as DNA: TGTGCCAGCAGATCCGCGGCGCCGGAGCCCTACGAGCAGTACTTC.

Only a few counts were recorded for this clonotype. The chain employs TRBV9 and TRBJ1-3; unclear D gene. V shed 1 base and J shed 0 bases, with 14 bases lying between them. CDR3 length: 17 residues. Per the germline V gene, CDR1 is SGDLS and CDR2 is YYNGEE. The CDR3 DNA reads TGTGCCAGCAGCGTAACCCCGGACGGCTCCTCTGGAAACACCATATATTTT. Translated, it gives CASSVTPDGSSGNTIYF.

This clonotype was observed at least ten times. The rearrangement joins TRBV18 to TRBJ2-5; 10 nucleotides agree with TRBD2. Losses at the gene ends were 6 bases for V and 6 bases for J; bases not matched to a gene: 16. The germline CDR1 and CDR2 sequences are KGHSH and LQKENI. The CDR3 spans 17 residues. CDR3 sequence reads: CASSLTSPAGGVKTQYF. CDR3 DNA sequence: TGTGCCAGCTCCCTGACCTCCCCAGCGGGGGGGGTGAAGACCCAGTACTTC.

V gene TRBV5-1 combines with J gene TRBJ2-2, with D perhaps TRBD2 (7 bases). CDR3 length: 15 amino acids. The V end was cut by 5 bases, the J end by 4 bases, with 15 bases between. Germline CDR1 reads SGHRS; CDR2 reads YFSETQ. The CDR3 DNA sequence: TGCGCCAGCAGAAACTGGGGGGGCACCACCGGGGAGCTGTTTTTT. It specifies CASRNWGGTTGELFF.

At least ten counts were recorded for this clonotype. The chain has TRBV11-1 and TRBJ2-3; D is uncertain. Per germline, CDR1 SGHAT and CDR2 FQDESV (reference sequence). This CDR3 comprises 13 residues. Trimming pared 4 bases from V and 2 bases from J, leaving 7 bases between. CDR3 residues: CASSSGNTDTQYF. As DNA, the CDR3 is TGTGCCAGCAGCTCAGGAAACACAGATACGCAGTATTTT.

This clonotype has just a few counts. The chain has TRBV6-2 or TRBV6-3 and TRBJ1-1; D not resolved. There are 18 residues in the CDR3. V lost 2 bases and J 4 bases, leaving 23 bases between the germline ends. The germline V gene encodes CDR1 MNHEY and CDR2 SVGEGT. CDR3 nucleotides: TGTGCCAGCAGTTACCGTGAGTTGAGCGATACAGCGGTCACTGAAGCTTTCTTT. The encoded protein is CASSYRELSDTAVTEAFF.

This clonotype was counted at least ten times. The chain combines TRBV11-2 with TRBJ2-2, with 10 bases lining up with TRBD2. From germline, CDR1 is SGHAT and CDR2 FQNNGV. J lost 6 bases, V lost 3 bases, and 7 bases had no gene match. The CDR3 runs 16 residues. Here the CDR3 DNA reads TGTGCCAGCAGCTTCCCTAGCGGGAGTGTCGCCGGGGAGCTGTTTTTT. Protein: CASSFPSGSVAGELFF.

This clonotype was seen many times. This chain uses TRBV6-2 or TRBV6-3 with TRBJ1-1, with TRBD1 matching over 9 bases. Germline lookup yields CDR1 MNHEY and CDR2 SVGEGT. This CDR3 is built from 15 residues. J gave up 3 bases and V 2 bases, and 4 bases lay outside the gene matches. Written as DNA, the CDR3 is TGTGCCAGCAGTTACCCTTGGACAGGGGACACTGAAGCTTTCTTT. Translating it yields CASSYPWTGDTEAFF.

This clonotype appeared a few times. The rearrangement uses TRBV6-1 and TRBJ2-2, with 9 bases aligning to TRBD2. In germline, CDR1 is MNHNS, CDR2 SASEGT. The junction had 0 bases not matched to a gene; V was cut back by 4 bases and J by 0 bases. The length of the CDR3 is 15 residues. In DNA form, the CDR3 reads TGTGCCAGCAGTGGGACTAGCGCGAACACCGGGGAGCTGTTTTTT. Translated, it gives CASSGTSANTGELFF.

The chain has TRBV9 and TRBJ1-3; no reliable D call. This CDR3 region has 14 residues. Germline values: CDR1 SGDLS, CDR2 YYNGEE. V shed 3 bases and J shed 3 bases, with 10 bases lying between them. CDR3 coding DNA: TGTGCCAGCAGCGAAACACATCTTGGAAACACCATATATTTT. It encodes CASSETHLGNTIYF. Combining the CDR3 with reference TRBV9 and TRBJ1-3 gives the whole variable domain DSGVTQTPKHLITATGQRVTLRCSPRSGDLSVYWYQQSLDQGLQFLIQYYNGEERAKGNILERFSAQQFPDLHSELNLSSLELGDSALYFCASSETHLGNTIYFGEGSWLTVV.

This clonotype was recorded many times. One end of the junction varies from germline; a read error may be responsible. This chain connects TRBV20-1 to TRBJ2-3, with D perhaps matching TRBD2 (5 bases). The CDR3 extends over 16 amino acids. Germline V gene lookup returns CDR1 DFQATT and CDR2 SNEGSKA (reference sequence). The CDR3 spells CSATGPLAEDTDAQYF. CDR3 bases: TGCAGTGCTACCGGCCCTCTAGCAGAAGACACAGATGCGCAGTATTTT.

Details on this clonotype: Just one base apart from a much larger clone, this may be a read error. V usage is TRBV28 and J usage is TRBJ1-5; D gene uncertain. The CDR3 loop spans 13 amino acids. Germline lookup yields CDR1 MDHEN and CDR2 SYDVKM. The CDR3 reads CASRFDGYQPQHF. CDR3 nucleotides: TGTGCCAGCCGTTTCGATGGATATCAGCCCCAGCATTTT.

This clonotype was detected only a few times. The rearrangement joins TRBV20-1 to TRBJ2-1, with 11 bases that match TRBD2. The CDR3 has 16 amino acids. Germline V gives CDR1 DFQATT, CDR2 SNEGSKA (reference sequence). V lost 6 bases to trimming and J lost 6 bases; unmatched junction nucleotides: 13. The CDR3 spells CSAIAGGPGVSNEQFF. The CDR3 region has the DNA TGCAGTGCCATAGCGGGGGGGCCTGGAGTTAGCAATGAGCAGTTCTTC.

This clonotype was picked up many times. The CDR3 region has the DNA TGTGCCAGCAGTAAACAGCCGAATCAGCCCCAGCATTTT. Its translation is CASSKQPNQPQHF. This chain connects TRBV6-2 or TRBV6-3 to TRBJ1-5; D unclear. Germline assignment: CDR1 MNHEY and CDR2 SVGEGT. Trimming pared 5 bases from V and 4 bases from J, leaving 9 bases between. This CDR3 comprises 13 residues.

V and J are TRBV6-5 and TRBJ2-3; 9 bases are shared with TRBD1. J gave up 5 bases and V 0 bases, and 6 bases lay outside the gene matches. CDR1 and CDR2 (germline): MNHEY, SVGAGI. The CDR3 runs 16 residues. CDR3 in DNA: TGTGCCAGCAGTTACTCGACAGGGGGAGGGATAGATACGCAGTATTTT. Protein: CASSYSTGGGIDTQYF.